The TCR beta chain described here comes from a study of T-cell reconstitution after alpha-beta-depleted transplantation in children. Unique molecular identifiers were incorporated when the TCRbeta library was constructed. A single record per CDR3 protein comes from TCRdb applying MiXCR to the PCR reads. The data show 600,000 to 700,000 distinct CDR3 sequences, approximately 16% seen once. Germline assignment: CDR1 SEHNR and CDR2 FQNEAQ (reference sequence). The ends lost 1 base at V and 0 bases at J; junction bases unmatched: 4. This CDR3 spans 16 amino acids. This sequence was found in a human donor who donated a stem cell graft to a child with acute myeloid leukemia. The sample here was PBMCs from the stem cell graft donor, taken from the stem cell graft. The J gene is TRBJ1-2, the V gene TRBV7-9; TRBD1 aligns across 8 bases. CDR3 nucleotides: TGTGCCAGCAGCTTAGTCCACAGGGGGACTAACTATGGCTACACCTTC. Amino acids: CASSLVHRGTNYGYTF.